Below, 24 T cell receptor beta chains from the same sample are listed, as sequenced in a study of technical replicates of blood from a few donors. Using immunoSEQ multiplex PCR, the repertoire was profiled, and TCRdb retains in-frame clones only, with some absent. The sample lists some 81,000 clones; 91% were seen once. Sequenced input: T cells isolated from PBMCs. These TCRs come from a human donor in good health.

The count of this clone is one. This sequence joins TRBV18 and TRBJ2-1; 10 bases match TRBD2. The junction had 8 bases not matched to a gene; V was cut back by 3 bases and J by 6 bases. This CDR3 comprises 16 residues. CDR1 is KGHSH and CDR2 is LQKENI in the germline V gene. The CDR3 region is CASSPAQREGGNEQFF. CDR3 nucleotide sequence: TGTGCCAGCTCACCTGCCCAGCGGGAGGGTGGCAATGAGCAGTTCTTC. Full variable domain (missing parts from reference TRBV18 and TRBJ2-1): NAGVMQNPRHLVRRRGQEARLRCSPMKGHSHVYWYRQLPEEGLKFMVYLQKENIIDESGMPKERFSAEFPKEGPSILRIQQVVRGDSAAYFCASSPAQREGGNEQFFGPGTRLTVL.

The chain uses TRBV5-4 and TRBJ2-2; 9 positions agree with TRBD2. The germline V gene has CDR1 SGHNT and CDR2 YYREEE (reference sequence). This CDR3 comprises 14 residues. With 4 bases clipped from V and 4 bases from J, the junction kept 2 bases outside the gene matches. CDR3 residues: CASSTLAGTGELFF. In DNA form, the CDR3 reads TGTGCCAGCAGCACACTAGCGGGCACCGGGGAGCTGTTTTTT.

V gene TRBV7-2 combines with J gene TRBJ1-2; tentative D call: TRBD1 (5 bases). V was trimmed by 5 bases and J by 4 bases, leaving 17 bases between them. The CDR3 runs 15 residues. Germline V gene data show CDR1 as SGHTA and CDR2 as FQGNSA. The CDR3 spells CASSPGGGSIYGYTF. CDR3 sequence (DNA): TGTGCCAGCAGCCCCGGGGGAGGAAGTATCTATGGCTACACCTTC.

The rearrangement links TRBV27 to TRBJ2-1, with 8 positions matching TRBD2. In germline, CDR1 is MNHEY, CDR2 SMNVEV (reference sequence). CDR3 size: 19 residues. Germline trimming cut 7 bases from V and 6 bases from J; bases unmatched to any gene: 23. Here the CDR3 reads CASTSSPGSGSNLGNEQFF. Written as DNA, the CDR3 is TGTGCCAGCACCTCATCGCCTGGGAGCGGGAGTAATTTAGGCAATGAGCAGTTCTTC.

The CDR3 sequence is CACKQSSYEQYF. The CDR3 DNA follows: TGTGCCTGTAAACAGAGCTCCTACGAGCAGTACTTC. The chain couples TRBV30 to TRBJ2-7; D gene ambiguous. Germline V gene data show CDR1 as GTSNPN and CDR2 as SVGIG (reference sequence). This CDR3 spans 12 amino acids. V was shortened by 6 bases and J by 0 bases, with 9 bases between the two germline ends. Together with reference TRBV30 and TRBJ2-7, the CDR3 gives the full variable domain: SQTIHQWPATLVQPVGSPLSLECTVEGTSNPNLYWYRQAAGRGLQLLFYSVGIGQISSEVPQNLSASRPQDRQFILSSKKLLLSDSGFYLCACKQSSYEQYFGPGTRLTVT.

This chain links TRBV10-3 with TRBJ2-1; D is unresolved. The CDR3 contains 17 residues. Germline V gene data show CDR1 as ENHRY and CDR2 as SYGVKD. V dropped 6 bases and J dropped 2 bases, with 20 bases sitting between them. CDR3 amino acids: CAISVGSSSLTYNEQFF. The CDR3 region has the DNA TGTGCCATCAGCGTCGGTAGCAGCTCCCTAACCTACAATGAGCAGTTCTTC.

The rearrangement uses TRBV6-5 and TRBJ1-5, with 7 bases identical to TRBD1. Germline V gene lookup returns CDR1 MNHEY and CDR2 SVGAGI. The junction had 8 bases not matched to a gene; V was cut back by 6 bases and J by 3 bases. The CDR3 has 15 residues. The CDR3 here is CASSFGTVHNQPQHF. CDR3 nucleotides: TGTGCCAGCAGCTTTGGGACAGTGCACAATCAGCCCCAGCATTTT.

The CDR3 protein is CASSQEKAGPYEQYF. DNA of the CDR3: TGTGCCAGCAGCCAAGAGAAAGCGGGACCCTACGAGCAGTACTTC. The chain recombines TRBV4-2 with TRBJ2-7; 7 bases agree with TRBD2. The CDR3 has 15 residues. V was pared by 0 bases and J by 2 bases, with 4 bases of the junction left unmatched. Per the germline V gene, CDR1 is LGHNA and CDR2 is YNFKEQ.

This clone was picked up one time. This sequence joins TRBV11-1 and TRBJ2-7; tentative D call: TRBD2 (5 bases). The CDR3 has 13 amino acids. V was clipped by 9 bases and J by 5 bases, with 17 bases between them. Germline loops: CDR1 SGHAT, CDR2 FQDESV (reference sequence). The CDR3 here is CASSTSGFHEQYF. CDR3 bases: TGTGCCAGTAGCACTTCGGGGTTCCACGAGCAGTACTTC.

This clone appeared a single time. The CDR3 coding sequence is TGCGCCAGCAGCCTAGTCGGGCGGGGAATTGAAAAACTGTTTTTT. This translates into CASSLVGRGIEKLFF. This chain joins TRBV5-1 and TRBJ1-4; D ambiguous. The V gene's germline CDR1 is SGHRS and CDR2 YFSETQ. The CDR3 spans 15 residues. Trimming shortened V by 4 bases and J by 7 bases, and 17 bases separated the two germline ends.

This rearrangement joins TRBV29-1 to TRBJ1-2; no clear D. The CDR3 loop spans 14 amino acids. Trimming removed 0 bases from V and 2 bases from J, with 10 bases in between. The germline V gene has CDR1 SQVTM and CDR2 ANQGSEA. The CDR3 sequence is CSVEDVDLNYGYTF. In DNA, the CDR3 is TGCAGCGTTGAAGATGTGGACTTAAACTATGGCTACACCTTC.

This clone turned up a few times. This chain joins TRBV4-1 and TRBJ1-5; D perhaps matches TRBD1 (5 bases). The CDR3 is 14 amino acids. Germline lookup yields CDR1 MGHRA and CDR2 YSYEKL. Trimming removed 6 bases from V and 3 bases from J, with 12 bases in between. Written as DNA, the CDR3 is TGCGCCAGCAGACCTACAGGTTTCAATCAGCCCCAGCATTTT. It is translated as CASRPTGFNQPQHF.

This rearrangement joins TRBV19 to TRBJ2-1; 7 bases line up with TRBD2. Unmatched junction bases numbered 11, after V lost 3 bases and J lost 6 bases. The CDR3 is 16 residues long. CDR1 is LNHDA and CDR2 is SQIVND in the germline V gene (reference sequence). CDR3 loop: CASSIELGLAVNEQFF. The CDR3 DNA sequence: TGTGCCAGTAGTATCGAACTTGGGCTAGCGGTCAATGAGCAGTTCTTC.

This clone occurred once. The CDR3 protein is CASSYLAGKGDTQYF. For the CDR3, the DNA is TGTGCCAGCAGTTACCTAGCGGGAAAGGGTGATACGCAGTATTTT. The rearrangement uses TRBV6-5 and TRBJ2-3, with 9 nucleotides matching TRBD2. Germline V gene sequence: CDR1 MNHEY, CDR2 SVGAGI. V was pared by 2 bases and J by 6 bases, with 6 bases of the junction left unmatched. The CDR3 extends over 15 amino acids.

The rearrangement joins TRBV5-1 to TRBJ2-1, with D possibly being TRBD2 (6 bases). V lost 5 bases to trimming and J lost 5 bases, with 17 bases between them. The CDR3 covers 15 residues. CDR1 is SGHRS and CDR2 is YFSETQ in the germline V gene. CDR3 amino acids: CASRIGTSPNNEQFF. CDR3 nucleotides: TGCGCCAGCAGGATAGGGACTTCACCCAACAATGAGCAGTTCTTC.

A single count supports this clone. The rearrangement links TRBV4-1 to TRBJ2-1; 8 bases line up with TRBD2. The CDR3 has 17 residues. The V and J ends lost 1 base and 0 bases, in that order; junction bases with no gene match: 5. Germline V gene lookup returns CDR1 MGHRA and CDR2 YSYEKL. The CDR3 reads CASSQGLALSSYNEQFF. DNA for the CDR3: TGCGCCAGCAGCCAAGGACTAGCGCTGAGCTCCTACAATGAGCAGTTCTTC.

The chain couples TRBV7-9 to TRBJ1-3, with a possible D match to TRBD1 (5 bases). Germline V CDR1 and CDR2: SEHNR, FQNEAQ (reference sequence). Trimming cost V 1 base and J 7 bases, with 8 bases left between them. This CDR3 spans 13 amino acids. This chain's CDR3 is CASSLDGGNTIYF. In nucleotides, the CDR3 is TGTGCCAGCAGCTTAGACGGGGGGAACACCATATATTTT. Supplemented by reference TRBV7-9 and TRBJ1-3, the full variable domain reads DTGVSQNPRHKITKRGQNVTFRCDPISEHNRLYWYRQTLGQGPEFLTYFQNEAQLEKSRLLSDRFSAERPKGSFSTLEIQRTEQGDSAMYLCASSLDGGNTIYFGEGSWLTVV.

The chain recombines TRBV2 with TRBJ2-3; D is perhaps TRBD2 (6 bases). In germline, CDR1 is SNHLY, CDR2 FYNNEI. The CDR3 is 15 amino acids. V lost 6 bases and J lost 2, with 15 bases in between. The CDR3 spells CASSFSGRDTDTQYF. In nucleotides, the CDR3 is TGTGCCAGCAGCTTTAGCGGAAGGGACACAGATACGCAGTATTTT.

J is TRBJ1-2 and V is TRBV28; D gene unclear. The CDR3 runs to 14 residues. Germline V lookup: CDR1 MDHEN, CDR2 SYDVKM. The V end was cut by 6 bases, the J end by 4 bases, with 15 bases between. DNA for the CDR3: TGTGCCAGCAGGTCCTTGTATAGAACCTATGGCTACACCTTC. Its protein product is CASRSLYRTYGYTF.

The genes are TRBV13 and TRBJ2-1; D is perhaps TRBD2 (6 bases). CDR3 length equals 16 residues. The V end was cut by 2 bases, the J end by 4 bases, with 15 bases between. Germline V CDR1 and CDR2: PRHDT, FYEKMQ (reference sequence). CDR3 coding DNA: TGTGCCAGCAGCTTAACCCTCGGGGGAGATTACAATGAGCAGTTCTTC. It specifies CASSLTLGGDYNEQFF.

The V call is TRBV10-3, the J call TRBJ1-2; D gene ambiguous. Germline CDR1 reads ENHRY; CDR2 reads SYGVKD. V lost 2 bases and J 4 bases, leaving 17 bases between the germline ends. The CDR3 has 16 residues. CDR3 nucleotides: TGTGCCATCAGTGAGACCCTCCCCTGGCCCCGCTATGGCTACACCTTC. Residues: CAISETLPWPRYGYTF.

In nucleotides, the CDR3 is TGTGCCAGCAGCTCACGGGGTTTAAGCTCCTACGAGCAGTACTTC. Its translation: CASSSRGLSSYEQYF. The chain joins TRBV7-2 to TRBJ2-7, with a weak D call TRBD2 (5 bases). CDR1 SGHTA and CDR2 FQGNSA come from the germline V gene. The CDR3 is 15 amino acids. The ends were cut back, 4 bases at V and 0 bases at J, with 13 bases in the middle.

This chain links TRBV29-1 with TRBJ2-3; 9 nucleotides align to TRBD2. The V gene's germline CDR1 is SQVTM and CDR2 ANQGSEA. There are 15 residues in the CDR3. The V and J ends lost 3 bases and 3 bases, in that order; junction bases with no gene match: 7. The CDR3 region is CSVDGRGGATDTQYF. For the CDR3, the DNA is TGCAGCGTTGACGGTCGCGGGGGGGCGACAGATACGCAGTATTTT.

This sequence joins TRBV5-1 and TRBJ1-1; a weak D match, TRBD1 (5 bases). The CDR3 length is 13 residues. V shed 0 bases and J shed 8 bases, with 11 bases lying between them. Germline-derived CDR1 and CDR2 are SGHRS and YFSETQ. This CDR3 is CASSLGGGAEAFF. In DNA form, the CDR3 reads TGCGCCAGCAGCTTGGGGGGAGGGGCCGAAGCTTTCTTT.